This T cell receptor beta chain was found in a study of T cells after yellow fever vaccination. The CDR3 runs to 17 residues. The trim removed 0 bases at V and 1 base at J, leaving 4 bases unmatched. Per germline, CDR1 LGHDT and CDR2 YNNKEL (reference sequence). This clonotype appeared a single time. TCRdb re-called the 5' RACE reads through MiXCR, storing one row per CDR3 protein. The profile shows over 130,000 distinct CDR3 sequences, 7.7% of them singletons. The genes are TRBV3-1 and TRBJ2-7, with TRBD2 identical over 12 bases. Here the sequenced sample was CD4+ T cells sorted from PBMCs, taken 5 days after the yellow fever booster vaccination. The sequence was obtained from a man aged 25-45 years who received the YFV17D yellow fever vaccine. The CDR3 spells CASSQETSGRLSYEQYF. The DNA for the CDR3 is TGTGCCAGCAGCCAAGAAACTAGCGGGAGGTTATCCTACGAGCAGTACTTC.